The 10 T cell receptor beta chains listed next were all sequenced from one sample in a study of response to subunit inactivated influenza vaccine. TCRdb reprocessed the RT-PCR reads via MiXCR and lists one record per CDR3 protein. Of over 650,000 distinct CDR3 sequences listed, less than 20% were seen once; the top ten hold about a tenth. The specimen comprised PBMCs from blood, sampled about 5 days after vaccination. The receptors here all came from a man aged 45 to 65 who received an inactivated influenza vaccine.

This chain links TRBV29-1 with TRBJ2-3; TRBD1 matches 10 bases. V trimming: 2 bases; J trimming: 4 bases; junction bases outside the gene matches: 3. There are 14 residues in the CDR3. CDR1 and CDR2 (germline): SQVTM, ANQGSEA. CDR3 DNA: TGCAGCGTTGAACGGGGGACAGGGGCAGATACGCAGTATTTT. Protein: CSVERGTGADTQYF.

The sample holds many counts of this clonotype. The chain joins TRBV12-3 or TRBV12-4 to TRBJ2-1; 13 nucleotides match TRBD2. V was pared by 7 bases and J by 7 bases, with 10 bases of the junction left unmatched. CDR3 length: 16 residues. The CDR3 region is CASTSSGTSGKNEQFF. DNA for the CDR3: TGTGCCAGCACCTCCTCCGGGACTAGCGGGAAGAATGAGCAGTTCTTC.

This clonotype was found a few times. The J gene is TRBJ2-5, the V gene TRBV5-1, with 7 bases lining up with TRBD1. V lost 4 bases and J lost 5; bases outside the gene matches: 11. Germline loops: CDR1 SGHRS, CDR2 YFSETQ. The CDR3 contains 15 residues. The CDR3 reads CASSLSTGRGETQYF. DNA of the CDR3: TGCGCCAGCAGCCTTTCGACAGGGCGTGGGGAGACCCAGTACTTC. Together with reference TRBV5-1 and TRBJ2-5, the CDR3 gives the full variable domain: KAGVTQTPRYLIKTRGQQVTLSCSPISGHRSVSWYQQTPGQGLQFLFEYFSETQRNKGNFPGRFSGRQFSNSRSEMNVSTLELGDSALYLCASSLSTGRGETQYFGPGTRLLVL.

The genes are TRBV6-1 and TRBJ2-3; D is unresolved. This CDR3 has 16 residues. Trimming took 8 bases from V and 6 from J, leaving 24 bases between them. The germline CDR1 and CDR2 sequences are MNHNS and SASEGT. The CDR3 DNA sequence: TGTGCCAGCCGCCAAACTTCGGGCCCACGGGCTGATACGCAGTATTTT. As protein: CASRQTSGPRADTQYF.

V gene TRBV9 combines with J gene TRBJ2-1; TRBD2 is a possible D gene (6 bases). Per germline, CDR1 SGDLS and CDR2 YYNGEE. Trimming left V 3 bases short and J 6 bases short, with 13 bases between. The CDR3 spans 14 residues. Here the CDR3 reads CASSAPQLANEQFF. In nucleotides, the CDR3 is TGTGCCAGCAGCGCTCCCCAACTAGCCAATGAGCAGTTCTTC.

This clonotype was seen only a few times. In DNA form, the CDR3 reads TGCAGCGTTGGCTCCCTACAGGGGATCACAGATACGCAGTATTTT. The encoded protein is CSVGSLQGITDTQYF. V usage is TRBV29-1 and J usage is TRBJ2-3, with 7 bases identical to TRBD1. The ends lost 4 bases at V and 2 bases at J; junction bases unmatched: 9. CDR1 is SQVTM and CDR2 is ANQGSEA in the germline V gene. The CDR3 runs to 15 residues.

The chain uses TRBV28 and TRBJ2-1; maybe TRBD1 (6 bases). V lost 5 bases and J lost 0, with 11 bases in between. CDR3 length: 15 residues. Germline values: CDR1 MDHEN, CDR2 SYDVKM. Here the CDR3 DNA reads TGTGCCAGCAGTCACGACAGGTTCTCCTACAATGAGCAGTTCTTC. Amino acids: CASSHDRFSYNEQFF.

This clonotype has more than one count but fewer than ten. The chain joins TRBV11-2 to TRBJ2-2; TRBD2 agrees at 11 bases. The CDR3 totals 14 residues. J lost 8 bases, V lost 1 base, and 0 bases had no gene match. CDR1 and CDR2 (germline): SGHAT, FQNNGV. CDR3: CASSLGLAGGELFF. The DNA for the CDR3 is TGTGCCAGCAGCTTAGGACTAGCGGGGGGGGAGCTGTTTTTT.

V usage is TRBV7-8 and J usage is TRBJ2-5; no firm D call. This CDR3 comprises 13 residues. Per germline, CDR1 SGHVS and CDR2 FQNEAQ. Trimming removed 6 bases from V and 5 bases from J, with 13 bases in between. The CDR3 spells CASRRNFQETQYF. CDR3 sequence (DNA): TGTGCCAGCAGAAGAAACTTCCAGGAGACCCAGTACTTC.

The gene calls are TRBV9 and TRBJ1-2; D possibly corresponds to TRBD1 (5 bases). The ends were cut back, 0 bases at V and 8 bases at J, with 23 bases in the middle. The length of the CDR3 is 17 residues. Germline-derived CDR1 and CDR2 are SGDLS and YYNGEE. Written as DNA, the CDR3 is TGTGCCAGCAGCGTAGCCGGGGGGGTCCCTCTGGAAAGAGGCTACACCTTC. This sequence encodes CASSVAGGVPLERGYTF.